The T cell receptor (beta chain) described here comes from a study of blood T cell repertoires in COVID-19. Study as a whole: Samples taken during acute and convalescent COVID-19 were collected in the United States, Italy and Spain. PBMCs, B-cell-depleted T cells, or T cells provided the cDNA or gDNA that made up the material.

To note about this clone: One end of the junction does not line up with germline, which may come from a read error.

Data came from immunoSEQ multiplex PCR; TCRdb stores just in-frame clones and leaves some out. Of 200,000 to 250,000 clones listed, over 75% are singletons. Germline V gives CDR1 MNHEY, CDR2 SVGAGI. The CDR3 is 12 amino acids. The receptor was isolated from a human donor in a cohort sampled during active COVID-19. The chain combines TRBV6-5 with TRBJ2-7; D not resolved. The material sequenced was peripheral blood. CDR3 DNA: TGTGCCAGCAGTTCAGTCTCCGACGAGCAGTACTTC. Its translation: CASSSVSDEQYF.